This is a list of T cell receptor beta chains from one sample in a study of HIV-infected children after antiretroviral therapy interruption. Via MiXCR, TCRdb re-called the 3' RACE reads, giving one row per CDR3 protein. The sample holds around 47,000 distinct CDR3 sequences, around 4.5% seen once. The sequencing used CD45RA+ CD4+ T cells from PBMCs, pooled from several time points, collected from a donor given antiretroviral therapy, either interrupted or continuous. The receptors here all came from a pool of human donors with HIV. CDR3s include the opening cysteine and the closing phenylalanine or tryptophan. D genes are given only for firm matches. Only part of the rows carry a size: once, few, many, or a class if the clone is expanded.

d_gene: -
v_gene: TRBV20-1
j_gene: TRBJ2-2
abundance: many
CDR3aa: CSAQSRDRELFF
CDR3nt: TGCAGTGCTCAGTCCCGGGACAGGGAGCTGTTTTTT

d_gene: -
v_gene: TRBV3-1
j_gene: TRBJ2-7
abundance: -
CDR3aa: CASSQGTVAYEQYF
CDR3nt: TGTGCCAGCAGCCAAGGGACAGTTGCCTACGAGCAGTACTTC

d_gene: -
v_gene: TRBV11-2
j_gene: TRBJ1-1
abundance: many
CDR3aa: CASSEDTEAFF
CDR3nt: TGTGCCAGCAGCGAGGACACTGAAGCTTTCTTT

d_gene: -
v_gene: TRBV6-5
j_gene: TRBJ2-1
abundance: many
CDR3aa: CASSYTTGEQFF
CDR3nt: TGTGCCAGCAGTTACACCACGGGGGAGCAGTTCTTC

d_gene: -
v_gene: TRBV3-1
j_gene: TRBJ1-6
abundance: few
CDR3aa: CASSLHYNSPLHF
CDR3nt: TGTGCCAGCAGCCTACACTATAATTCACCCCTCCACTTT

d_gene: TRBD1
v_gene: TRBV9
j_gene: TRBJ1-1
abundance: many
CDR3aa: CASSRNVAGGGTEAFF
CDR3nt: TGTGCCAGCTCTCGTAACGTCGCAGGGGGGGGGACTGAAGCTTTCTTT

d_gene: TRBD1
v_gene: TRBV7-3
j_gene: TRBJ1-2
abundance: many
CDR3aa: CASSSSLLQGAYGYTF
CDR3nt: TGTGCCAGCAGCTCAAGCCTCCTCCAGGGGGCATATGGCTACACCTTC

d_gene: -
v_gene: TRBV5-1
j_gene: TRBJ2-5
abundance: many
CDR3aa: CASSDQEETQYF
CDR3nt: TGCGCCAGCAGTGATCAGGAAGAGACCCAGTACTTC

d_gene: -
v_gene: TRBV20-1
j_gene: TRBJ2-7
abundance: many
CDR3aa: CSARDGGLISYEQYF
CDR3nt: TGCAGTGCTAGAGATGGAGGGCTGATCTCCTACGAGCAGTACTTC

d_gene: TRBD1
v_gene: TRBV29-1
j_gene: TRBJ2-5
abundance: many
CDR3aa: CSVTEWDRVRRGETQYF
CDR3nt: TGCAGCGTCACAGAATGGGACAGGGTGAGGAGGGGAGAGACCCAGTACTTC

d_gene: TRBD2
v_gene: TRBV4-1
j_gene: TRBJ2-3
abundance: -
CDR3aa: CASSPGLAGVYTQYF
CDR3nt: TGCGCCAGCAGCCCCGGACTAGCGGGGGTGTATACGCAGTATTTT

d_gene: -
v_gene: TRBV21-1
j_gene: TRBJ1-1
abundance: many
CDR3aa: CASAVQALEAFF
CDR3nt: TGTGCCAGCGCTGTCCAGGCTCTAGAGGCTTTCTTT

d_gene: -
v_gene: TRBV12-3/TRBV12-4
j_gene: TRBJ1-1
abundance: -
CDR3aa: CASSRLVRPNTEAFF
CDR3nt: TGTGCCAGCAGCCGTCTTGTCAGGCCGAACACTGAAGCTTTCTTT

d_gene: -
v_gene: TRBV24-1
j_gene: TRBJ2-3
abundance: few
CDR3aa: CATSDMTGSPTDTQYF
CDR3nt: TGTGCCACCAGTGATATGACGGGGAGCCCCACAGATACGCAGTATTTT

d_gene: TRBD1
v_gene: TRBV29-1
j_gene: TRBJ2-1
abundance: -
CDR3aa: CSVEEDRGNEQFF
CDR3nt: TGCAGCGTTGAAGAGGACAGGGGCAATGAGCAGTTCTTC

d_gene: -
v_gene: TRBV20-1
j_gene: TRBJ1-1
abundance: many
CDR3aa: CSARLLDLNTEAFF
CDR3nt: TGCAGTGCTAGGTTGTTGGACTTGAACACTGAAGCTTTCTTT

d_gene: -
v_gene: TRBV6-5
j_gene: TRBJ2-7
abundance: many
CDR3aa: CASSSSGAPNEQYF
CDR3nt: TGTGCCAGCAGTTCCTCGGGGGCCCCAAACGAGCAGTACTTC

d_gene: TRBD1
v_gene: TRBV11-3
j_gene: TRBJ1-3
abundance: many
CDR3aa: CASSLTGGLSGNTIYF
CDR3nt: TGTGCCAGCAGCTTAACAGGGGGTCTCTCTGGAAACACCATATATTTT

d_gene: TRBD1
v_gene: TRBV20-1
j_gene: TRBJ1-5
abundance: many
CDR3aa: CSARKRGLIDQPQHF
CDR3nt: TGCAGTGCTAGGAAAAGGGGGCTAATCGATCAGCCCCAGCATTTT

d_gene: TRBD2
v_gene: TRBV7-2
j_gene: TRBJ2-3
abundance: -
CDR3aa: CASSLWVAGGPPDTQYF
CDR3nt: TGTGCCAGCAGCTTATGGGTAGCGGGGGGGCCGCCAGATACGCAGTATTTT

d_gene: -
v_gene: TRBV20-1
j_gene: TRBJ2-7
abundance: many
CDR3aa: CSAPRGGTVNYEQYF
CDR3nt: TGCAGTGCCCCACGTGGGGGGACAGTCAACTACGAGCAGTACTTC

d_gene: -
v_gene: TRBV9
j_gene: TRBJ2-3
abundance: many
CDR3aa: CASSVKGGTDTQYF
CDR3nt: TGTGCCAGCAGCGTAAAAGGTGGCACAGATACGCAGTATTTT

d_gene: -
v_gene: TRBV28
j_gene: TRBJ2-6
abundance: many
CDR3aa: CASSPSQASGANVLTF
CDR3nt: TGTGCCAGCAGTCCTTCACAGGCGTCTGGGGCCAACGTCCTGACTTTC

d_gene: -
v_gene: TRBV14
j_gene: TRBJ1-1
abundance: -
CDR3aa: CASSQEGADPMNTEAFF
CDR3nt: TGTGCCAGCAGCCAAGAAGGCGCGGACCCCATGAACACTGAAGCTTTCTTT

d_gene: -
v_gene: TRBV10-3
j_gene: TRBJ1-2
abundance: many
CDR3aa: CAISEPGRDAEPYTF
CDR3nt: TGTGCCATCAGTGAACCAGGGCGGGACGCGGAACCCTACACCTTC

d_gene: TRBD1
v_gene: TRBV5-4
j_gene: TRBJ1-2
abundance: many
CDR3aa: CASSLWTGTAYGYTF
CDR3nt: TGTGCCAGCAGCTTATGGACAGGGACGGCCTATGGCTACACCTTC

d_gene: TRBD1
v_gene: TRBV6-1
j_gene: TRBJ1-5
abundance: many
CDR3aa: CASTAGQAHQPQHF
CDR3nt: TGTGCCAGCACCGCAGGACAGGCCCATCAGCCCCAGCATTTT

d_gene: TRBD1
v_gene: TRBV19
j_gene: TRBJ2-2
abundance: many
CDR3aa: CASSSWQGARTGELFF
CDR3nt: TGTGCCAGTAGTAGCTGGCAGGGGGCGCGTACCGGGGAGCTGTTTTTT

d_gene: -
v_gene: TRBV5-1
j_gene: TRBJ2-3
abundance: -
CDR3aa: CASSSMLSTDTQYF
CDR3nt: TGCGCCAGCAGCTCTATGTTGAGCACAGATACGCAGTATTTT

d_gene: TRBD1
v_gene: TRBV12-3/TRBV12-4
j_gene: TRBJ1-2
abundance: many
CDR3aa: CASSEEGAGYTF
CDR3nt: TGTGCCAGCAGTGAAGAGGGGGCTGGCTACACCTTC

d_gene: -
v_gene: TRBV3-1
j_gene: TRBJ2-1
abundance: many
CDR3aa: CASSQGLERDEQFF
CDR3nt: TGTGCCAGCAGCCAAGGACTAGAGAGGGATGAGCAGTTCTTC

d_gene: TRBD1
v_gene: TRBV15
j_gene: TRBJ1-2
abundance: many
CDR3aa: CATSSWTGMPGYTF
CDR3nt: TGTGCCACCAGCAGCTGGACAGGGATGCCTGGCTACACCTTC

d_gene: TRBD1
v_gene: TRBV12-3/TRBV12-4
j_gene: TRBJ1-1
abundance: medium-sized
CDR3aa: CASSVVAGGPEAFF
CDR3nt: TGTGCCAGCAGTGTGGTAGCAGGGGGTCCTGAAGCTTTCTTT

d_gene: -
v_gene: TRBV2
j_gene: TRBJ2-3
abundance: many
CDR3aa: CARSRADTQYF
CDR3nt: TGTGCCAGGAGCCGGGCAGATACGCAGTATTTT

d_gene: TRBD1
v_gene: TRBV12-3/TRBV12-4
j_gene: TRBJ1-2
abundance: many
CDR3aa: CASTSLGTGDGYTF
CDR3nt: TGTGCCAGCACCTCCTTAGGGACAGGGGATGGCTACACCTTC

d_gene: TRBD1
v_gene: TRBV27
j_gene: TRBJ2-7
abundance: many
CDR3aa: CASSSGGAEAYEQYF
CDR3nt: TGTGCCAGCAGCTCAGGGGGCGCAGAGGCCTACGAGCAGTACTTC

d_gene: -
v_gene: TRBV29-1
j_gene: TRBJ2-3
abundance: -
CDR3aa: CSVDSADTQYF
CDR3nt: TGCAGCGTTGATTCCGCAGATACGCAGTATTTT

d_gene: -
v_gene: TRBV24-1
j_gene: TRBJ1-1
abundance: many
CDR3aa: CATSDLPGGTTNTEAFF
CDR3nt: TGTGCCACCAGTGATTTGCCCGGGGGCACCACCAACACTGAAGCTTTCTTT

d_gene: TRBD2
v_gene: TRBV12-3/TRBV12-4
j_gene: TRBJ2-1
abundance: many
CDR3aa: CASSPGTTYNEQFF
CDR3nt: TGTGCCAGCAGCCCCGGGACTACCTACAATGAGCAGTTCTTC

d_gene: TRBD2
v_gene: TRBV7-6
j_gene: TRBJ2-6
abundance: -
CDR3aa: CASSPQAGFPGANVLTF
CDR3nt: TGTGCCAGCAGCCCCCAAGCGGGGTTTCCTGGGGCCAACGTCCTGACTTTC

d_gene: -
v_gene: TRBV20-1
j_gene: TRBJ2-3
abundance: many
CDR3aa: CSARVHPQVGGTDTQYF
CDR3nt: TGCAGTGCTAGAGTACATCCGCAGGTGGGGGGCACAGATACGCAGTATTTT

d_gene: -
v_gene: TRBV24-1
j_gene: TRBJ2-4
abundance: -
CDR3aa: CATQGLAKNIQYF
CDR3nt: TGTGCCACCCAGGGTTTAGCCAAAAACATTCAGTACTTC

d_gene: -
v_gene: TRBV23-1
j_gene: TRBJ1-5
abundance: -
CDR3aa: CASSRGHISNQPQHF
CDR3nt: TGCGCCAGCAGCCGGGGACATATTAGCAATCAGCCCCAGCATTTT

d_gene: TRBD1
v_gene: TRBV29-1
j_gene: TRBJ1-2
abundance: many
CDR3aa: CSVGGQVARGYTF
CDR3nt: TGCAGCGTTGGCGGACAGGTTGCGAGGGGCTACACCTTC

d_gene: -
v_gene: TRBV5-1
j_gene: TRBJ2-1
abundance: many
CDR3aa: CASSLARGGNEQFF
CDR3nt: TGCGCCAGCAGCTTGGCGAGGGGGGGCAATGAGCAGTTCTTC

d_gene: TRBD2
v_gene: TRBV20-1
j_gene: TRBJ2-1
abundance: many
CDR3aa: CSARSILAGNEQFF
CDR3nt: TGCAGTGCTAGATCGATACTAGCGGGGAATGAGCAGTTCTTC